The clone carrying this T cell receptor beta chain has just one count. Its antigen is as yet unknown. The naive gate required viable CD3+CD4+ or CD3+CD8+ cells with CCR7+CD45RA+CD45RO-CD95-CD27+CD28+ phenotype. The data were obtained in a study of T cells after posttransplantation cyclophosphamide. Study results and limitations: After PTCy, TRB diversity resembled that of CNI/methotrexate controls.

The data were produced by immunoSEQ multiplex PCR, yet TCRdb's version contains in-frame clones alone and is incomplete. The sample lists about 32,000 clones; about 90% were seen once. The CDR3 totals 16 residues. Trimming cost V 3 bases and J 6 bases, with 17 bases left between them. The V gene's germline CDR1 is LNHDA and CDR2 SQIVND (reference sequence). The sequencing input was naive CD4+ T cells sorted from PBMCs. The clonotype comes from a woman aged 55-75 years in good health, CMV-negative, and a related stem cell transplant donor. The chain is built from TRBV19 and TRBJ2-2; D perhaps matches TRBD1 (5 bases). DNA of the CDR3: TGTGCCAGTAGTATCCTCAGGGCCCAAAGGTCCGGGGAGCTGTTTTTT. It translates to CASSILRAQRSGELFF. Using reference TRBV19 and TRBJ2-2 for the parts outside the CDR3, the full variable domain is DGGITQSPKYLFRKEGQNVTLSCEQNLNHDAMYWYRQDPGQGLRLIYYSQIVNDFQKGDIAEGYSVSREKKESFPLTVTSAQKNPTAFYLCASSILRAQRSGELFFGEGSRLTVL.